This TCR beta chain was sequenced during a study of blood T cell repertoires in COVID-19. Study-level information: From T cells, B-cell-depleted T cells, or PBMCs came the material, which was cDNA or gDNA.

Data came from immunoSEQ multiplex PCR; TCRdb stores just in-frame clones and leaves some out. This table holds under 300,000 clones, 84% found once. Germline V gene data show CDR1 as SGHTA and CDR2 as FQGNSA. The CDR3 totals 13 residues. J gave up 16 bases and V 0 bases, and 7 bases lay outside the gene matches. The source material was peripheral blood. The TCR originated in a woman aged 40-49 years who had recovered from COVID-19. This chain links TRBV7-2 with TRBJ2-1; 9 bases fit TRBD2. CDR3 sequence reads: CASSLASGGAEFF. The CDR3 DNA is TGTGCCAGCAGCTTAGCTAGCGGGGGAGCTGAATTCTTC. Using reference TRBV7-2 and TRBJ2-1 for the parts outside the CDR3, the full variable domain is GAGVSQSPSNKVTEKGKDVELRCDPISGHTALYWYRQSLGQGLEFLIYFQGNSAPDKSGLPSDRFSAERTGGSVSTLTIQRTQQEDSAVYLCASSLASGGAEFFGPGTRLTVL.